The subject of this entry is one TCR beta chain. No antigen is known for it. What was sequenced were expressed TCRB transcripts, since all of the isolated RNA had been reverse transcribed. The repertoire was sequenced with immunoSEQ multiplex PCR; TCRdb's copy has only in-frame clones and lacks some. Seen here are 200,000 to 250,000 clones, roughly 30% observed once, and the top ten hold roughly 4%. The sample is drawn from a study of beta chain features in type 1 diabetes. As for the study in general: There was similarity between patients and healthy donors in age, gender and cell yields.

The CDR3 loop spans 12 amino acids. Trimming shortened V by 8 bases and J by 2 bases, and 8 bases separated the two germline ends. Germline CDR1 reads SNHLY; CDR2 reads FYNNEI. General observations from the study: Among patients with Type 1 diabetes, TCRB CDR3s were moderately but significantly shorter in every one of the four CD4+ subsets.

The receptor's source is a man aged 25-45 years in good health. Material for sequencing was central memory CD4+ T cells from blood. The chain recombines TRBV2 with TRBJ2-3; D possibly corresponds to TRBD1 (6 bases). The CDR3 DNA follows: TGTGCCAGCGGGGGCTACACAGATACGCAGTATTTT. Its protein is CASGGYTDTQYF.